This T cell receptor (beta chain) was found in a study of radiation and T cells in renal cell carcinoma (dated by TCRdb to 2018 to 2021). Turning to the overall study: TCR beta sequencing covered roughly 53 samples in total, comprising around 26 tumors and approximately 27 peripheral blood samples. The final blood draw was performed at 4 weeks after radiation, at the same time as nephrectomy. Across all 55 or so samples, around 4,000,000 unique CDR3 nucleotide sequences encoding 2,658,974 unique CDR3 amino acid sequences were identified.

Explained via the paper, the time point label denotes: blood 4 weeks post-SBRT, at nephrectomy. The treatment or condition label here, explained by the study, means: 15 Gy SBRT to primary tumor, nephrectomy 4 weeks later. Samples came from a clinical trial, in which primary renal cell carcinomas received 15 Gy stereotactic body radiation therapy followed by nephrectomy 4 weeks later. To follow tumor-enriched clonotypes, peripheral blood was collected serially from radiation-treated patients at baseline and again at 2 weeks and 4 weeks after SBRT. Every patient's renal cell carcinoma showed clear cell pathology. The QIAamp DNA Blood Mini Kit (Qiagen) was used to prepare genomic DNA for TCR sequencing. The analyses included just those samples that passed every quality control check. Points the paper makes about the study in general: In blood, the top tumor clonotypes increased between baseline and 2 weeks post-radiation and then shrank by 4 weeks, which suggests that tumor-resident clones expanded only transiently. Because the trial had a single-armed design, the trial could not examine how radiation dose or scheduling affected the TCR repertoire. Tracking of blood repertoire dynamics stopped at roughly 4 weeks after treatment, with no follow-up past that point. No pretreatment tumor biopsies were available, so the baseline intratumoral presence of clonotypes could not be determined.

Note on this clone: It has no known antigen specificity. No clone much larger than this one lies a single base away; base qualities are absent.

V loses 5 bases, J loses 0 bases, and the germline ends lie 16 bases apart. The germline V gene (reference sequence) sets CDR1 to SEHNR and CDR2 to FQNEAQ. Reading from cysteine to phenylalanine, the CDR3 counts 17 amino acids. The only DNA kept is the CDR3, 51 bases in frame from the first base. TCR beta libraries were generated from genomic DNA with the immunoSEQ kit, following the manufacturer's recommendations. Library preparation used a first multiplex PCR with proprietary primers, then a second PCR adding unique barcodes, with bead cleanups after each round. A kit-provided positive control reaction and a negative control reaction were included in every sample batch. The final libraries underwent checking on an Agilent 4200 TapeStation D1000 ScreenTape, volumetric pooling, and quantification by qPCR. Sequencing was performed on an Illumina NextSeq500 using a MidOutput 150-cycle cartridge, with 156 Read1 cycles, 15 Index1 cycles, and the kit custom primers. The pooled library was loaded at about 0.98 pM, with a roughly 20% PhiX control spiked in. Per the original workflow: Vendor-processed data were analyzed in R, and a clonotype was defined as all T cells sharing the same CDR3 nucleotide sequence. In the clone abundance analyses, frequencies in each sample were normalized to that sample's 10,000 most abundant clones. Public T cell clones, averaging fewer than five per sample, were removed before analysis. An abundance difference of at least 32-fold between compartments was the criterion for calling clonotypes tumor-enriched or baseline blood-enriched. Clonotypes expanded or contracted between blood time points were identified with a beta-binomial differential abundance model. The Baroni-Urbani and Buser coefficient was used to measure tumor-blood repertoire similarity, and groups were compared with two-tailed Wilcoxon tests in R. Drawn from immuneACCESS, this table holds only the in-frame rearrangements with V and J called that TCRdb kept. Clones are partly lost; checked studies trace under half to an unresolved V gene and leave the rest unexplained. V and J calls and clone size come straight from that table; D and trimming were deduced from the DNA. Present in this sample are tens of thousands of clones, about 85% of which were seen just once. Of the sample, approximately 30% is held by the ten largest clones.

This TCR derives from a man between 60 and 75 years old with renal cell carcinoma. The chain links TRBV7-9 with TRBJ2-2; the D gene identity is not certain. The source material was blood, sampled from a patient whose treatment included radiotherapy and nephrectomy. The nucleotide sequence is given as TGTGCCAGCAGCCCCTTTACGGCAGGACCGAACACCGGGGAGCTGTTTTTT. This translates into CASSPFTAGPNTGELFF. The reference TRBV7-9 and TRBJ2-2 proteins fill in what lies around the CDR3, so the full variable domain reads DTGVSQNPRHKITKRGQNVTFRCDPISEHNRLYWYRQTLGQGPEFLTYFQNEAQLEKSRLLSDRFSAERPKGSFSTLEIQRTEQGDSAMYLCASSPFTAGPNTGELFFGEGSRLTVL.